This T cell receptor (beta chain) derives from a study of CD8+CD57+ T cells in acquired aplastic anemia. Study in general: Reads per healthy sample averaged roughly 9.9 million (CD4+) and under 12 million (CD8+). Findings and caveats of the study: The number of CD8+ CDR3 sequences shared by patients and controls was approximately 30. CD8+ Simpson's diversity showed no significant patient-control difference.

In this sample, this clonotype turned up a few times. No antigen is known for it. The CDR3 has 12 amino acids. V was shortened by 4 bases and J by 2 bases, with 4 bases between the two germline ends. Germline lookup yields CDR1 MNHEY and CDR2 SMNVEV (reference sequence). According to the study, genomic DNA was the template for TCR beta VDJ and CDR3 profiling. Via MiXCR, TCRdb re-called the reads, giving one row per CDR3 protein. This sample carries fewer than 100,000 distinct CDR3 sequences, approximately 46% of them seen once, and the ten largest clones take over 50%. This sequence was found in a human donor in good health, serving as a control. The sequenced sample was sorted CD4+, CD8+, or CD8+CD57+ T cells (not recorded which) from PBMCs. The chain uses TRBV27 and TRBJ2-3; D remains ambiguous. The CDR3 bases are TGTGCCAGCAGTTCCACCACAGATACGCAGTATTTT. Translating it yields CASSSTTDTQYF.